The 29 T cell receptor beta chains below come from one sample, sequenced in a study of cytomegalovirus exposure and HLA in healthy donors. Use of 60 Vbeta and 13 Jbeta primers characterized the PCR. Only in-frame clones appear in the TCRdb table, and some are missing; sequencing was by immunoSEQ multiplex PCR. The sample has around 75,000 clones. The sequencing input was PBMCs. The receptors were sampled from a man in his forties in good health and CMV-seronegative.

The chain carries TRBV4-1 and TRBJ1-3; D unclear. CDR3 length equals 15 residues. The germline gives CDR1 MGHRA, CDR2 YSYEKL. Trimming took off 1 base at V and 0 bases at J, with 7 bases between the two ends. The CDR3 is CASSQAVSSGNTIYF. The CDR3, as DNA: TGCGCCAGCAGCCAAGCCGTGTCCTCTGGAAACACCATATATTTT.

On this clone itself: The junction departs from germline at one end; a sequencing error may be responsible. The J gene is TRBJ1-1, the V gene TRBV6-6; TRBD1 aligns across 8 bases. Germline loops: CDR1 MNHNY, CDR2 SVGAGI (reference sequence). CDR3 length: 16 amino acids. This chain's CDR3 is CASSNQGALMSGEAFF. The CDR3 DNA reads TGTGCCAGCAGTAATCAGGGGGCCCTAATGTCGGGTGAAGCTTTTTTT.

This chain joins TRBV28 and TRBJ1-2; 7 bases are shared with TRBD1. The CDR3 loop spans 13 amino acids. Trimming removed 4 bases from V and 8 bases from J; junction bases left unmatched: 7. Germline values: CDR1 MDHEN, CDR2 SYDVKM. CDR3 in amino acids: CASSSQGREGYTF. The DNA of the CDR3 is TGTGCCAGCAGTTCACAGGGGAGAGAGGGCTACACCTTC.

The chain carries TRBV10-3 and TRBJ1-2; the D gene is possibly TRBD1 (5 bases). From germline, CDR1 is ENHRY and CDR2 SYGVKD. Between the trimmed V and J ends, which lost 2 bases and 6 bases, there was a span of 7 bases. The length of the CDR3 is 12 residues. CDR3 sequence (DNA): TGTGCCATCAGTGAGGCAGGGAATGGCTACACCTTC. Translated: CAISEAGNGYTF.

The chain is built from TRBV4-2 and TRBJ2-7; 9 positions agree with TRBD1. Trimming took 4 bases from V and 6 from J; bases not matched to a gene: 13. Germline V gene sequence: CDR1 LGHNA, CDR2 YNFKEQ. The CDR3 spans 16 residues. CDR3 protein: CASSRYSGTGSTEQYF. CDR3 DNA sequence: TGTGCCAGCAGCCGGTATTCCGGGACAGGGTCTACCGAGCAGTACTTC.

Considering frequency, this clone is medium-sized. The rearrangement joins TRBV9 to TRBJ2-7, with a possible D match to TRBD2 (5 bases). The length of the CDR3 is 14 residues. CDR1 and CDR2 (germline): SGDLS, YYNGEE. The V and J ends lost 4 bases and 5 bases respectively, with 16 bases between them. The CDR3 sequence: CASSPDPSPHEQYF. The CDR3, as DNA: TGTGCCAGCAGCCCAGATCCTAGCCCCCACGAGCAGTACTTC.

The V gene is TRBV7-2, the J gene TRBJ2-3, with TRBD2 identical over 9 bases. CDR3 size: 14 residues. V lost 1 base and J lost 6; bases outside the gene matches: 2. CDR1 is SGHTA and CDR2 is FQGNSA in the germline V gene. As DNA, the CDR3 is TGTGCCAGCAGCTTAGATGCGGGGGGGGATACGCAGTATTTT. Protein product: CASSLDAGGDTQYF.

The V and J genes are TRBV12-5 and TRBJ2-3; 10 bases line up with TRBD2. There are 15 residues in the CDR3. Germline CDR1 is LGHNT and CDR2 is FRNRAP. DNA for the CDR3: TGTGCCTCCTCTGGTGGACTAGCGGGCACAGATACGCAGTATTTT. Amino acid sequence: CASSGGLAGTDTQYF.

This chain joins TRBV7-8 and TRBJ2-1; D is possibly TRBD2 (5 bases). Germline assignment: CDR1 SGHVS and CDR2 FQNEAQ. The ends were cut back, 5 bases at V and 4 bases at J, with 15 bases in the middle. This CDR3 is 15 amino acids long. CDR3 protein: CASSPSGNSYNEQFF. The CDR3 DNA follows: TGTGCCAGCAGCCCATCCGGGAACTCTTACAATGAGCAGTTCTTC.

This chain uses TRBV30 with TRBJ1-1; TRBD1 matches 8 bases. Unmatched junction bases numbered 5, after V lost 3 bases and J lost 2 bases. The CDR3 has 14 amino acids. CDR1 is GTSNPN and CDR2 is SVGIG in the germline V gene (reference sequence). DNA of the CDR3: TGTGCCTGGAGCAGGGGGCAATTAAACACTGAAGCTTTCTTT. It yields the protein CAWSRGQLNTEAFF. Based on the CDR3 plus reference TRBV30 and TRBJ1-1, the full variable domain is SQTIHQWPATLVQPVGSPLSLECTVEGTSNPNLYWYRQAAGRGLQLLFYSVGIGQISSEVPQNLSASRPQDRQFILSSKKLLLSDSGFYLCAWSRGQLNTEAFFGQGTRLTVV.

The V and J genes are TRBV9 and TRBJ2-6, with D perhaps matching TRBD1 (5 bases). V shed 3 bases and J shed 0 bases, with 10 bases lying between them. CDR1 SGDLS and CDR2 YYNGEE come from the germline V gene. The CDR3 is 16 amino acids. CDR3 sequence reads: CASSGAGISGANVLTF. The CDR3 DNA follows: TGTGCCAGCAGCGGAGCAGGGATCTCTGGGGCCAACGTCCTGACTTTC.

This clone ranks as medium-sized (0.01 to 0.1%) in terms of frequency. The chain employs TRBV4-1 and TRBJ2-2; maybe TRBD2 (7 bases). The CDR3 covers 18 residues. From germline, CDR1 is MGHRA and CDR2 YSYEKL. V lost 5 bases, J lost 1 base, and 20 bases lay in between. In nucleotides, the CDR3 is TGCGCCAGCAGCTCCGTGAGGGGGGGCAGGGGGAACACCGGGGAGCTGTTTTTT. Its protein is CASSSVRGGRGNTGELFF.

The gene calls are TRBV10-1 and TRBJ2-1, with D maybe TRBD1 (6 bases). This CDR3 has 14 amino acids. V shed 2 bases and J shed 7 bases, with 12 bases lying between them. The V gene's germline CDR1 is WNHNN and CDR2 SYGVQD (reference sequence). CDR3 in DNA: TGCGCCAGCAGTGAGACAGGGACGGGGAATGAGCAGTTCTTC. Protein product: CASSETGTGNEQFF.

This chain links TRBV28 with TRBJ1-4, with D uncertain. Germline values: CDR1 MDHEN, CDR2 SYDVKM. This CDR3 is built from 14 residues. V dropped 4 bases and J dropped 8 bases, with 14 bases sitting between them. CDR3 nucleotide sequence: TGTGCCAGCAGTTACTCCCCCACGTGGGAAAAACTGTTTTTT. Encoded protein: CASSYSPTWEKLFF.

CDR3 in amino acids: CASSLVLAGSSYNEQFF. The CDR3 nucleotides read TGTGCCAGCAGCTTAGTACTAGCGGGTAGCTCCTACAATGAGCAGTTCTTC. This sequence joins TRBV11-2 and TRBJ2-1, with 9 bases aligning to TRBD2. The V gene end was trimmed by 1 base and the J gene end by 0 bases; junction bases not matched to a gene: 4. Germline V gene sequence: CDR1 SGHAT, CDR2 FQNNGV. The CDR3 has 17 amino acids.

V is TRBV12-5 and J is TRBJ1-1, with 8 bases lining up with TRBD1. Losses at the gene ends were 2 bases for V and 7 bases for J; bases not matched to a gene: 9. This CDR3 is 15 amino acids long. Germline assignment: CDR1 LGHNT and CDR2 FRNRAP. The CDR3 DNA follows: TGTGCTAGTGGTTTGTGGACAGGGTTACGGGTTGAAGCTTTCTTT. It yields the protein CASGLWTGLRVEAFF.

This chain links TRBV9 with TRBJ2-3; 10 bases are a match to TRBD2. V shed 0 bases, J shed 3 bases, and the junction held 1 base outside the gene matches. The CDR3 loop spans 15 amino acids. CDR1 is SGDLS, CDR2 YYNGEE, per germline. This CDR3 is CASSVETSGTDTQYF. The CDR3 DNA follows: TGTGCCAGCAGCGTAGAGACTAGCGGGACAGATACGCAGTATTTT.

The chain is built from TRBV5-4 and TRBJ1-1; possible D gene TRBD1, 6 bases. CDR1 is SGHNT and CDR2 is YYREEE in the germline V gene (reference sequence). This CDR3 region has 13 residues. Trimming cost V 6 bases and J 1 base, with 10 bases left between them. CDR3 nucleotide sequence: TGTGCCAGCAACATACAGGGGAACACTGAAGCTTTCTTT. Protein product: CASNIQGNTEAFF.

This rearrangement joins TRBV6-6 to TRBJ2-5; D may be TRBD1 (5 bases). The last part of the DNA fits TRBJ2-7 better; the J call may be wrong. CDR1 is MNHNY and CDR2 is SVGAGI in the germline V gene (reference sequence). The CDR3 is made up of 14 amino acids. DNA of the CDR3: TGTGCCAGCACAACAGGTTCCCACAGTTACGAGCAGTACTTC. Translating it yields CASTTGSHSYEQYF.

The chain combines TRBV6-1 with TRBJ2-7, with D possibly matching TRBD2 (6 bases). Trimming cost V 7 bases and J 3 bases, with 10 bases left between them. Germline lookup yields CDR1 MNHNS and CDR2 SASEGT. The CDR3 loop spans 12 amino acids. The CDR3 reads CASTVGGYEQYF. The CDR3 DNA reads as TGTGCCAGCACGGTCGGGGGCTACGAGCAGTACTTC.

The chain combines TRBV9 with TRBJ1-5; 8 positions agree with TRBD1. The ends lost 0 bases at V and 7 bases at J; junction bases unmatched: 6. CDR3 length: 15 amino acids. Looked up from germline, CDR1 is SGDLS and CDR2 is YYNGEE. This CDR3 reads CASSVGQGAVQPQHF. The CDR3 DNA reads TGTGCCAGCAGCGTAGGCCAGGGGGCCGTACAGCCCCAGCATTTT.

To note about this clone: One end of the junction varies from germline; a read error may be responsible. V usage is TRBV11-3 and J usage is TRBJ2-2, with D perhaps TRBD2 (6 bases). The CDR3 is 12 amino acids. From germline, CDR1 is SGHNT and CDR2 YENEEA. In DNA, the CDR3 is TGTGCCAGCAGCTCCGGCCCCGGGGGGCTGTTTTTT. It is translated as CASSSGPGGLFF.

CDR3 residues: CASSRYSGRGEQYF. Here the CDR3 DNA reads TGCGCCAGCAGCCGGTATAGCGGGAGAGGGGAGCAGTACTTC. The chain is built from TRBV4-1 and TRBJ2-7, with 9 bases identical to TRBD2. The CDR3 is made up of 14 amino acids. The V gene end was trimmed by 4 bases and the J gene end by 7 bases; junction bases not matched to a gene: 8. Germline V gene sequence: CDR1 MGHRA, CDR2 YSYEKL.

The chain is built from TRBV6-5 and TRBJ2-3; 14 bases fit TRBD2. V lost 4 bases, J lost 1 base, and 1 base stayed unmatched. The CDR3 extends over 16 amino acids. CDR1 and CDR2 from the germline V gene are MNHEY and SVGAGI. The CDR3 is CASSSGLAGGTDTQYF. CDR3 DNA sequence: TGTGCCAGCAGTTCGGGACTAGCGGGGGGCACAGATACGCAGTATTTT.

The chain links TRBV11-3 to TRBJ2-1; a possible D gene is TRBD2 (6 bases). The CDR3 totals 14 residues. Looked up from germline, CDR1 is SGHNT and CDR2 is YENEEA. Trimming took 4 bases from V and 7 from J, leaving 14 bases between them. The CDR3 reads CASSSRGVGNEQFF. CDR3 nucleotides: TGTGCCAGCAGCTCACGCGGGGTGGGGAATGAGCAGTTCTTC. Complete variable domain (other parts from reference TRBV11-3 and TRBJ2-1): EAGVVQSPRYKIIEKKQPVAFWCNPISGHNTLYWYLQNLGQGPELLIRYENEEAVDDSQLPKDRFSAERLKGVDSTLKIQPAELGDSAVYLCASSSRGVGNEQFFGPGTRLTVL.

V usage is TRBV11-2 and J usage is TRBJ1-5; no reliable D call. This CDR3 comprises 15 residues. Trimming left V 5 bases short and J 8 bases short, with 19 bases between. Germline values: CDR1 SGHAT, CDR2 FQNNGV. In DNA form, the CDR3 reads TGTGCCAGCAGCGGCTCTCGAGGGATCGGTAAGCCCCAGCATTTT. Translating it yields CASSGSRGIGKPQHF.

The chain recombines TRBV25-1 with TRBJ2-5; 8 bases align to TRBD1. J was trimmed by 2 bases and V by 2 bases; bases with no gene match: 7. The CDR3 loop spans 16 amino acids. CDR1 and CDR2 (germline): MGHDK, SYGVNS. The chain's CDR3 is CASSERRQGRQETQYF. The CDR3 DNA reads TGTGCCAGCAGTGAAAGACGACAGGGGAGACAAGAGACCCAGTACTTC.

The chain couples TRBV2 to TRBJ2-7; D perhaps matches TRBD2 (6 bases). The CDR3 covers 15 residues. Looked up from germline, CDR1 is SNHLY and CDR2 is FYNNEI. Trimming stripped 6 bases from V and 2 bases from J, with 17 bases between. CDR3 sequence reads: CASSPLTGETYEQYF. CDR3 DNA: TGTGCCAGCAGCCCCTTAACGGGAGAAACCTACGAGCAGTACTTC.

The chain carries TRBV6-5 and TRBJ1-5; D remains ambiguous. The CDR3 extends over 12 amino acids. Germline V gene lookup returns CDR1 MNHEY and CDR2 SVGAGI. The V gene lost 6 bases and the J gene lost 7 bases, with 10 bases spanning the gap. The CDR3 sequence is CASRTPGQPQHF. In nucleotides, the CDR3 is TGTGCCAGCAGGACTCCGGGGCAGCCCCAGCATTTT.